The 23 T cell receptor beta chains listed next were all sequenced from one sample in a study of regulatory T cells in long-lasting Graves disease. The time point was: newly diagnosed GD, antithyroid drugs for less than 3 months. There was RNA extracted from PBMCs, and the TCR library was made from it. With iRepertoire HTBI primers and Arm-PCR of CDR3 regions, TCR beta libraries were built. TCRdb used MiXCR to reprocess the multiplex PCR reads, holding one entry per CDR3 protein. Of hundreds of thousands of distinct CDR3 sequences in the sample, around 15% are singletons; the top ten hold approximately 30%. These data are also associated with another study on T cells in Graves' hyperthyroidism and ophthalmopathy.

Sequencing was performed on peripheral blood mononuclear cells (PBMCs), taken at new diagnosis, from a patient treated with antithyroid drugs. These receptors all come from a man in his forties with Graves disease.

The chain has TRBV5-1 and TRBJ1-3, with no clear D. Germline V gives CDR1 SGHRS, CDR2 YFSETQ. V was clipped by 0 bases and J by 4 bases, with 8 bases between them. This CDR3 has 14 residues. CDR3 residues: CASSLDDGGNTIYF. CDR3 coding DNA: TGCGCCAGCAGCTTGGATGACGGGGGAAACACCATATATTTT.

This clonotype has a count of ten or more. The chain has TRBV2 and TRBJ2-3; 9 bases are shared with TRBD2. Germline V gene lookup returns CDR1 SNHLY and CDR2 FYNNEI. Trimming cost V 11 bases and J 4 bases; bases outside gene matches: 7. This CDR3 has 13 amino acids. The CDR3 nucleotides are TGTGCCTGCGGTAGCGGGGGCGCAGATACGCAGTATTTT. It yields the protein CACGSGGADTQYF.

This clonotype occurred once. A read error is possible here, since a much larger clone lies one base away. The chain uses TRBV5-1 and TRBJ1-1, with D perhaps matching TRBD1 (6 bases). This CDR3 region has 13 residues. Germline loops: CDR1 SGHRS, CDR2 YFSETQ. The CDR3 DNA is TGCGCCAGCGGCTTGGGGCAGGGGCCTGAAGCTTTCTTT. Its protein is CASGLGQGPEAFF.

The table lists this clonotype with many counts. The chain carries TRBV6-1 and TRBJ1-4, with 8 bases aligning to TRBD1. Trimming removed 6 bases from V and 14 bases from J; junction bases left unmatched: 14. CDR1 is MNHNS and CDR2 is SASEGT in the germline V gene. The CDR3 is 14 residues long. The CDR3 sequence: CASSQTRQGQQLFF. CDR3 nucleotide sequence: TGTGCCAGCAGCCAAACTAGACAGGGGCAACAGCTGTTTTTT.

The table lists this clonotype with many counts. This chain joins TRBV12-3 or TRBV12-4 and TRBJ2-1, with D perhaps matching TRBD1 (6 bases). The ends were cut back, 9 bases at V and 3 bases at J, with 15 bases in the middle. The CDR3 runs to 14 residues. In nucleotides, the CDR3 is TGTGCCAGTACATCAGGGGCCCGCTACAATGAGCAGTTCTTC. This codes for CASTSGARYNEQFF.

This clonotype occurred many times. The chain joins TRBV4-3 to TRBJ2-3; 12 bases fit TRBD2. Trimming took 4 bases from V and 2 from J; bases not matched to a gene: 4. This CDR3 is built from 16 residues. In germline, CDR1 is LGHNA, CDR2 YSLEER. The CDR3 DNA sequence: TGCGCCAGCAGCCGAACTAGCGGGGGGTACACAGATACGCAGTATTTT. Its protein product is CASSRTSGGYTDTQYF.

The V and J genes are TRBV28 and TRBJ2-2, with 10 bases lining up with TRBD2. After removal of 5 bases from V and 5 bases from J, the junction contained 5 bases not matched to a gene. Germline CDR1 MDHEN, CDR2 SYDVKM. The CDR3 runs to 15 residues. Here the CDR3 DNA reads TGTGCCAGCAGTCGAGCGGGGGGGCGAACCGGGGAGCTGTTTTTT. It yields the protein CASSRAGGRTGELFF.

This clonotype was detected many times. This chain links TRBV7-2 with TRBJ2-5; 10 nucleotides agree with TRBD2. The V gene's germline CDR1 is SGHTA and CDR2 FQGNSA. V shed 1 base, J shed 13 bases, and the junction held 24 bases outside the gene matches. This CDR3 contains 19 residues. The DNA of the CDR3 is TGTGCCAGCAGCTTAGGACTTTTTCGGACTAGCGGACCGGGGGGCCCCGCGTACTTC. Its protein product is CASSLGLFRTSGPGGPAYF. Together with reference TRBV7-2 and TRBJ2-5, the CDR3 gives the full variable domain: GAGVSQSPSNKVTEKGKDVELRCDPISGHTALYWYRQSLGQGLEFLIYFQGNSAPDKSGLPSDRFSAERTGGSVSTLTIQRTQQEDSAVYLCASSLGLFRTSGPGGPAYFGPGTRLLVL.

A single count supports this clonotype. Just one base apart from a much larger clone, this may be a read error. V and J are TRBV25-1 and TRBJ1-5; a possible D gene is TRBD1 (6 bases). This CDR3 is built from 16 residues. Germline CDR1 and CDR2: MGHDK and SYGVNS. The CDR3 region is CASSEVGGRANRPQHF. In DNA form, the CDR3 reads TGTGCCAGCAGTGAAGTAGGGGGTAGGGCCAATCGGCCCCAGCATTTT.

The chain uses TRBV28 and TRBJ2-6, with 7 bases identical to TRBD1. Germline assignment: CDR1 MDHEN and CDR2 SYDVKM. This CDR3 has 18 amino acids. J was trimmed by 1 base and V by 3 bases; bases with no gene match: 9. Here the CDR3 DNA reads TGTGCCAGCAGTTTTTGGGACAGAGACCATTCTGGGGCCAACGTCCTGACTTTC. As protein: CASSFWDRDHSGANVLTF. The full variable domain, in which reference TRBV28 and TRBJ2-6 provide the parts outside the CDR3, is DVKVTQSSRYLVKRTGEKVFLECVQDMDHENMFWYRQDPGLGLRLIYFSYDVKMKEKGDIPEGYSVSREKKERFSLILESASTNQTSMYLCASSFWDRDHSGANVLTFGAGSRLTVL.

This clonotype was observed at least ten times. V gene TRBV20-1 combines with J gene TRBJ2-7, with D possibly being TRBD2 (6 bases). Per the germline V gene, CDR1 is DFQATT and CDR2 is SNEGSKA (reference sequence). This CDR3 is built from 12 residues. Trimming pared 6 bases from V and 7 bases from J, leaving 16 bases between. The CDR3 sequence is CSAPKGGREQYF. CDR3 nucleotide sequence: TGCAGTGCCCCGAAGGGTGGGAGGGAGCAGTACTTC.

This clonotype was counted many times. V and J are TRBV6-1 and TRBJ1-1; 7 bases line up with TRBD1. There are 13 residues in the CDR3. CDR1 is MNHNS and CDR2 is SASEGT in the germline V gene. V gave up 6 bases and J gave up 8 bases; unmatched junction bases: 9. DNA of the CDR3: TGTGCCAGCAGGGGACAGAACATAAGAGAAGCTTTCTTT. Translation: CASRGQNIREAFF.

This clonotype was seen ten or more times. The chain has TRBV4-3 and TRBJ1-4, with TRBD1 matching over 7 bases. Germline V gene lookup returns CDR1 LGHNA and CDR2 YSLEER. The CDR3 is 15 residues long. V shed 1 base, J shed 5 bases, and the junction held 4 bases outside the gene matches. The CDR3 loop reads CASSQGRGVNEKLFF. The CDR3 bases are TGCGCCAGCAGCCAAGGCAGGGGGGTGAATGAAAAACTGTTTTTT.

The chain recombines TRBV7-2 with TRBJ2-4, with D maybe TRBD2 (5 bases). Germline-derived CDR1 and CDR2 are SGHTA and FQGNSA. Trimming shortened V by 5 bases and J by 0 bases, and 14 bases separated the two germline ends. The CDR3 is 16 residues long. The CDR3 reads CASSPTRTLAKNIQYF. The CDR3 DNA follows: TGTGCCAGCAGCCCCACACGGACTTTAGCCAAAAACATTCAGTACTTC. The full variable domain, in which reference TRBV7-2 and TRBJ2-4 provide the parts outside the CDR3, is GAGVSQSPSNKVTEKGKDVELRCDPISGHTALYWYRQSLGQGLEFLIYFQGNSAPDKSGLPSDRFSAERTGGSVSTLTIQRTQQEDSAVYLCASSPTRTLAKNIQYFGAGTRLSVL.

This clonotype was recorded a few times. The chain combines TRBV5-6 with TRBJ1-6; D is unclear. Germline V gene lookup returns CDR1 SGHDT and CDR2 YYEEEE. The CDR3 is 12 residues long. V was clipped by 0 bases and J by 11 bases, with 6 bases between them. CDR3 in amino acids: CASSLGTAPLHF. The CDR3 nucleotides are TGTGCCAGCAGCTTGGGGACGGCACCCCTCCACTTT.

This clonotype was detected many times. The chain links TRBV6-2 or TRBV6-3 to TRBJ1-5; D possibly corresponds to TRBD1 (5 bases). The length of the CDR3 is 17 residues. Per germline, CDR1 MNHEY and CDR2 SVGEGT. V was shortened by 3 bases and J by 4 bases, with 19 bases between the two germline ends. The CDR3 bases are TGTGCCAGCAGTTATAGGCAGGGCGTGGAAGATAATCAGCCCCAGCATTTT. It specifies CASSYRQGVEDNQPQHF.

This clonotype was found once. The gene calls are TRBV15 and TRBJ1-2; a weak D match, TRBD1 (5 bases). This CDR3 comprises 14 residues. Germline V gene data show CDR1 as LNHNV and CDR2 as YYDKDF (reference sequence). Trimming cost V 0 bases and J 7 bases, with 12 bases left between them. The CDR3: CATSRDIGVGGYTF. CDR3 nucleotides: TGTGCCACCAGCAGAGATATAGGGGTAGGTGGCTACACCTTC.

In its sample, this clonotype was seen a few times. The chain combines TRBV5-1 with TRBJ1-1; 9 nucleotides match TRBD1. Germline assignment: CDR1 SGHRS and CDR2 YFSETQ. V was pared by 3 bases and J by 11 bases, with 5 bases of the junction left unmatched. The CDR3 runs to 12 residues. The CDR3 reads CASSSGQGQAFF. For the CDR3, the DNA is TGCGCCAGCAGCTCCGGACAGGGGCAGGCTTTCTTT.

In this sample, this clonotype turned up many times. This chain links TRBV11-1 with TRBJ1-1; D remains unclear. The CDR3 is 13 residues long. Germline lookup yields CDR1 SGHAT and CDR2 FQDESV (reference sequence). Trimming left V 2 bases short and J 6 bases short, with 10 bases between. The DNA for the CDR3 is TGTGCCAGCAGCTTATCGCCGGTCCCTGAAGCTTTCTTT. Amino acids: CASSLSPVPEAFF.

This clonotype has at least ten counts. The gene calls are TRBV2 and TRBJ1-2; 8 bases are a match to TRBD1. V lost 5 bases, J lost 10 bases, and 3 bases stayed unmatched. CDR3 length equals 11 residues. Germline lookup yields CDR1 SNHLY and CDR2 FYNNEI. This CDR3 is CASSKGQVYTF. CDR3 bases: TGTGCCAGCAGTAAGGGACAGGTCTACACCTTC.

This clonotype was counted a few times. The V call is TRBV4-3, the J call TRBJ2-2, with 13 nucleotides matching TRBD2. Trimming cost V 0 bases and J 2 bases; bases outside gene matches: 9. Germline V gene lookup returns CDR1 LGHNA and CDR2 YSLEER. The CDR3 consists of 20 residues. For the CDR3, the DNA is TGCGCCAGCAGCCAAGACCCGTTACTAGCGGGGGGGGTAAACACCGGGGAGCTGTTTTTT. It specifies CASSQDPLLAGGVNTGELFF.

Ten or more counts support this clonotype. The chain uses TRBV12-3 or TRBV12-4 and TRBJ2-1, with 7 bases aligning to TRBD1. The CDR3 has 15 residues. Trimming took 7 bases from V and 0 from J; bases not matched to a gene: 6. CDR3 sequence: CASTPGTVSYNEQFF. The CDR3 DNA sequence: TGTGCCAGCACCCCGGGGACAGTCTCCTACAATGAGCAGTTCTTC.

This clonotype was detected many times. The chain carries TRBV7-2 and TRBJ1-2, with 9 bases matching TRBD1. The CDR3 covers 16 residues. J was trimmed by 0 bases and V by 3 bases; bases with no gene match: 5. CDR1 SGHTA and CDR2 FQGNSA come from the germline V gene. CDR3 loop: CASSLAGQGANYGYTF. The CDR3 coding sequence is TGTGCCAGCAGCTTGGCGGGACAGGGCGCTAACTATGGCTACACCTTC.